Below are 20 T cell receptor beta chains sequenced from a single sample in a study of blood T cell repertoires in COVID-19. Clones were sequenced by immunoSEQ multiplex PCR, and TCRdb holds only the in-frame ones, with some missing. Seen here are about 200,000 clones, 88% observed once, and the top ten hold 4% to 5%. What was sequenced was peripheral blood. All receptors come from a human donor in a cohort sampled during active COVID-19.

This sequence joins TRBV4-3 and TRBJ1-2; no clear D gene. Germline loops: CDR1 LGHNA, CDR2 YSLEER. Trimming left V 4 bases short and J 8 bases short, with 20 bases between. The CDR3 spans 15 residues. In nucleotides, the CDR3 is TGCGCCAGCAGCCCAAACCGGGGAGCATATCTCGGCTACACCTTC. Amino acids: CASSPNRGAYLGYTF.

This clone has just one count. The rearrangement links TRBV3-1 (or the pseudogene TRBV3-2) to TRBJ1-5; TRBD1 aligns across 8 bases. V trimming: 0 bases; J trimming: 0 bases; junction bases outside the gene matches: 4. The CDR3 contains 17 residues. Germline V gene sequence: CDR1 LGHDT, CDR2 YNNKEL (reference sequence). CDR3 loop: CASSQDRDRYSNQPQHF. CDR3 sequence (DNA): TGTGCCAGCAGCCAAGATCGGGACAGGTATAGCAATCAGCCCCAGCATTTT.

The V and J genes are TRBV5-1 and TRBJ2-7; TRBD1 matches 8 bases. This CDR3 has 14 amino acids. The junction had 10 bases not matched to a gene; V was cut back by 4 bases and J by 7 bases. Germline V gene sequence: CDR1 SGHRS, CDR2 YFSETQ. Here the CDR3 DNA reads TGCGCCAGCAGCCCGGGACAGGTTCCGGGGGAGCAGTACTTC. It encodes CASSPGQVPGEQYF.

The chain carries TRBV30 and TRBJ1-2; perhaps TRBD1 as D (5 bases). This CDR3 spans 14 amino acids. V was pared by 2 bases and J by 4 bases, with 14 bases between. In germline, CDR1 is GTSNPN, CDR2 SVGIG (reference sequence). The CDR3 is CAWSRSSGAYGYTF. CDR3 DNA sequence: TGTGCCTGGAGTAGGTCCTCTGGGGCCTATGGCTACACCTTC.

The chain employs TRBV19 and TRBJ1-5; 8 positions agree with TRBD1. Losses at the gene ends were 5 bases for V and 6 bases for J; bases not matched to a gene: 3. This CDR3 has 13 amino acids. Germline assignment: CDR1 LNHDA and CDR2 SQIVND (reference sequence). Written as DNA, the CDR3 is TGTGCCAGTAGTGACCAGGGGGCTCAGCCCCAGCATTTT. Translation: CASSDQGAQPQHF.

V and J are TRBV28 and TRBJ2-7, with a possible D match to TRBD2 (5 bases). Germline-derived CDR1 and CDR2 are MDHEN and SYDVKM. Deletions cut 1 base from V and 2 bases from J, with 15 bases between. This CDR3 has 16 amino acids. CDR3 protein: CASSLSWVAPTYEQYF. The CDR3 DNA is TGTGCCAGCAGTTTATCATGGGTAGCGCCCACCTACGAGCAGTACTTC.

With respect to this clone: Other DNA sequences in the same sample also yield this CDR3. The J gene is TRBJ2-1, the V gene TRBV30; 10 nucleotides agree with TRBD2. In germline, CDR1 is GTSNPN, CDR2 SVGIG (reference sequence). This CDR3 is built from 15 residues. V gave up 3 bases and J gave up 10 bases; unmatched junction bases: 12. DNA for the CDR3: TGTGCCTGGAGAAGCGGGAGAGCGGGAGGGGTGGAGCAGTTCTTC. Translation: CAWRSGRAGGVEQFF.

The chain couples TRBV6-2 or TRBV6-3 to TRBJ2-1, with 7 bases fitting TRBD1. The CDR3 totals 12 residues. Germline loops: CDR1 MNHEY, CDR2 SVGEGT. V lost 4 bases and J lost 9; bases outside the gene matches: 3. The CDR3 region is CASSLGGLEQFF. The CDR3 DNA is TGTGCCAGCAGTTTAGGGGGCCTTGAGCAGTTCTTC.

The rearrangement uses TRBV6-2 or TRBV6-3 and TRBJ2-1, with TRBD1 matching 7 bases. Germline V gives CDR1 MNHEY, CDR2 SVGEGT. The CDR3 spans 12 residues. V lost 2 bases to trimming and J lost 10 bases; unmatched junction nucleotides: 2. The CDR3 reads CASSYRGGEQFF. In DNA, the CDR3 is TGTGCCAGCAGTTACAGAGGGGGCGAGCAGTTCTTC.

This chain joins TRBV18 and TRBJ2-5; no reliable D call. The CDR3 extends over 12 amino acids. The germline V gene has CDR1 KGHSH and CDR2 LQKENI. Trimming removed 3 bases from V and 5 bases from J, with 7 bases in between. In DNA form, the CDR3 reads TGTGCCAGCTCACCTCCGCGTGAGACCCAGTACTTC. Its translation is CASSPPRETQYF.

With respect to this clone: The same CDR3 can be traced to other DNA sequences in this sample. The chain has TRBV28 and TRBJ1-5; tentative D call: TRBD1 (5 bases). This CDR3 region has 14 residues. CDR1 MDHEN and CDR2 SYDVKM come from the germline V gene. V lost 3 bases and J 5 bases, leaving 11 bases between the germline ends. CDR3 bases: TGTGCCAGCAGTTTTGGGACTGGAGATCAGCCCCAGCATTTT. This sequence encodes CASSFGTGDQPQHF.

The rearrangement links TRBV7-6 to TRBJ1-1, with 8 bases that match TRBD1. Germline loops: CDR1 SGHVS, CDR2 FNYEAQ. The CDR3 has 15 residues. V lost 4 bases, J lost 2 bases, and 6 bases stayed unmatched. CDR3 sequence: CASSSLDRGNTEAFF. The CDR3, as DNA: TGTGCCAGCAGCTCCCTAGACAGGGGCAACACTGAAGCTTTCTTT.

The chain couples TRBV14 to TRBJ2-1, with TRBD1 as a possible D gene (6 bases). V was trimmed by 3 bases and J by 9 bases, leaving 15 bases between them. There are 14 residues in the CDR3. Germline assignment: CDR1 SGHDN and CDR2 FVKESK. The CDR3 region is CASSHRQVFGEQFF. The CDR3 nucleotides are TGTGCCAGCAGCCATAGACAGGTTTTTGGTGAGCAGTTCTTC.

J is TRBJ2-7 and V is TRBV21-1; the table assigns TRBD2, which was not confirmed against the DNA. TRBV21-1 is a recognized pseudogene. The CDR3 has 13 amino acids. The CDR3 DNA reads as TGTGCCAGCAGCCGGGAAAGCTCCTACGAGCAGTACTTC. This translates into CASSRESSYEQYF.

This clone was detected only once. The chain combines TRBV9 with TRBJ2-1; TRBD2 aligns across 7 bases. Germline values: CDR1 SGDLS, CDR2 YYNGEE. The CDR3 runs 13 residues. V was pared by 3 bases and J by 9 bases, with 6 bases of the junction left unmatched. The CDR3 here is CASSGLAATEQFF. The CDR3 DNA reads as TGTGCCAGCAGCGGACTAGCAGCCACTGAGCAGTTCTTC. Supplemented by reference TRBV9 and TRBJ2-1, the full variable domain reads DSGVTQTPKHLITATGQRVTLRCSPRSGDLSVYWYQQSLDQGLQFLIQYYNGEERAKGNILERFSAQQFPDLHSELNLSSLELGDSALYFCASSGLAATEQFFGPGTRLTVL.

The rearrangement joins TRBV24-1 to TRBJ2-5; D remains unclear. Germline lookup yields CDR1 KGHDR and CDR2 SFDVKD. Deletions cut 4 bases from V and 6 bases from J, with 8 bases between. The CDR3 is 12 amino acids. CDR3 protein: CATSEGSQTQYF. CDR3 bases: TGTGCCACCAGTGAGGGCAGCCAGACCCAGTACTTC.

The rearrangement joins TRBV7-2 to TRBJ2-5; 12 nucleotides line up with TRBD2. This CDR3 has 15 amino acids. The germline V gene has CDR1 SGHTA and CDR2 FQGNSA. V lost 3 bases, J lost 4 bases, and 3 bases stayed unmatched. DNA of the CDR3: TGTGCCAGCAGCTTGCCTAGCGGGAGGGCAGAGACCCAGTACTTC. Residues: CASSLPSGRAETQYF. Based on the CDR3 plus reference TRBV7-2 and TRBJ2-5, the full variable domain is GAGVSQSPSNKVTEKGKDVELRCDPISGHTALYWYRQSLGQGLEFLIYFQGNSAPDKSGLPSDRFSAERTGGSVSTLTIQRTQQEDSAVYLCASSLPSGRAETQYFGPGTRLLVL.

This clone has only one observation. The CDR3 loop is CASSETSGGMTDTQYF. The CDR3 DNA is TGTGCCAGCAGTGAAACATCAGGGGGCATGACAGATACGCAGTATTTT. The chain has TRBV6-1 and TRBJ2-3, with 8 nucleotides matching TRBD1. Per germline, CDR1 MNHNS and CDR2 SASEGT. The CDR3 covers 16 residues. V gave up 2 bases and J gave up 3 bases; unmatched junction bases: 7.

The CDR3 bases are TGTGCCAGCCGGACATCCTTCCAAGAGACCCAGTACTTC. The encoded protein is CASRTSFQETQYF. This chain links TRBV28 with TRBJ2-5; tentatively, D is TRBD1 (5 bases). Trimming shortened V by 8 bases and J by 1 base, and 11 bases separated the two germline ends. This CDR3 is 13 amino acids long. The germline gives CDR1 MDHEN, CDR2 SYDVKM.

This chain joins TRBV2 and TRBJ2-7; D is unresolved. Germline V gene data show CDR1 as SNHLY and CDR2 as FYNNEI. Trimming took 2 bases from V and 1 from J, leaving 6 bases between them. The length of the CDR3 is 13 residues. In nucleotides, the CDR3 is TGTGCCAGCAGTGAAACTCCTTCCTACGAGCAGTACTTC. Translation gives CASSETPSYEQYF.